Reported below is one T cell receptor (beta chain). This record belongs to a study of shared clonotypes between healthy human individuals. This table comes from immunoSEQ multiplex PCR, and its TCRdb copy is limited to in-frame clones, with some not included. The data hold hundreds of thousands of clones, with approximately 97% observed a single time. With 2 bases removed from V and 5 bases from J, the gap between germline ends came to 13 bases. This CDR3 region has 14 residues. Per the germline V gene, CDR1 is MNHEY and CDR2 is SVGAGI. The chain recombines TRBV6-5 with TRBJ2-7, with a tentative D call TRBD1 (5 bases). The TCR comes from a woman aged 30 to 39 in good health. Sample: naive CD4+ T cells sorted from blood. Subset denoted: CD45RA+ positively selected. CDR3 sequence (DNA): TGTGCCAGCAGTTACCAGGGCATCTACCACGAGCAGTACTTC. Amino acid sequence: CASSYQGIYHEQYF.